The clone carrying this T cell receptor beta chain was counted many times. The antigen is not known. These data originate in a study of regulatory T cells in long-lasting Graves disease. Regarding the study as a whole: New patients shared over 900 public clonotypes, and persistent patients shared more, with under 3,500.

CDR1 and CDR2 (germline): DFQATT, SNEGSKA (reference sequence). The CDR3 runs 17 residues. V was clipped by 3 bases and J by 1 base, with 21 bases between them. The sample's time point: newly diagnosed GD, antithyroid drugs for less than 3 months. PBMCs were the source of the RNA used for TCR sequencing. Construction of TCR beta libraries relied on iRepertoire HTBI primers and on Arm-PCR targeting CDR3 regions. In TCRdb, the multiplex PCR reads were re-called with MiXCR into one record per CDR3 protein. The repertoire has about 540,000 distinct CDR3 sequences, 13% of them found once; the top ten carry roughly 9.7%. These sequences were also reported in another study, on T cells in Graves' hyperthyroidism and ophthalmopathy. That source notes: Exclusion criteria comprised uncontrolled infection, other autoimmune disease, pregnancy or lactation. The study used the HTBI primer set for a first-round RT-PCR of the TCR CDR3.

The receptor's source is a man younger than 40 with Graves disease. V is TRBV20-1 and J is TRBJ1-2; D possibly corresponds to TRBD1 (6 bases). Sequenced here: peripheral blood mononuclear cells (PBMCs), sampled at new diagnosis, from a patient treated with antithyroid drugs. DNA for the CDR3: TGCAGTGCTAGGAGAGGCCAGGGGATCCTCTTTAACTATGGCTACACCTTC. This sequence encodes CSARRGQGILFNYGYTF.